Listed here are 25 T cell receptor beta chains from one sample, sequenced in a study of T cell repertoires in cytomegalovirus infection. TCRdb analysed the reads with MiXCR anew, one entry per CDR3 protein. The data contain approximately 750,000 distinct CDR3 sequences, 35% to 40% of them singletons. The material sequenced was PBMCs. The receptors shown here come from a human donor in good health (CMV status not recorded). Some clones in this sample may be carry-over from other donors' samples.

The chain links TRBV28 to TRBJ1-1; TRBD1 aligns across 8 bases. This CDR3 has 15 residues. Germline CDR1 is MDHEN and CDR2 is SYDVKM. Trimming at V came to 5 bases and at J to 1 base, leaving 6 bases not matched to a gene. The CDR3 is CASSTAGGANTEAFF. The CDR3 region has the DNA TGTGCCAGCAGTACCGCAGGGGGCGCGAACACTGAAGCTTTCTTT.

This clonotype was observed a handful of times. This sequence joins TRBV6-6 and TRBJ1-1, with D perhaps matching TRBD1 (5 bases). The CDR3 runs 15 residues. Between the trimmed V and J ends, which lost 5 bases and 8 bases, there was a span of 21 bases. Per the germline V gene, CDR1 is MNHNY and CDR2 is SVGAGI (reference sequence). The CDR3 sequence is CASSRGGAVGREAFF. In DNA, the CDR3 is TGTGCCAGCAGTCGCGGCGGCGCGGTGGGGCGCGAAGCTTTCTTT.

The CDR3 region is CASSFSGRKGETQYF. DNA of the CDR3: TGTGCCAGCAGTTTTTCTGGGAGGAAGGGCGAGACCCAGTACTTC. The genes are TRBV27 and TRBJ2-5, with D possibly matching TRBD2 (6 bases). Germline V CDR1 and CDR2: MNHEY, SMNVEV (reference sequence). V was shortened by 3 bases and J by 5 bases, with 16 bases between the two germline ends. CDR3 length: 15 amino acids.

This clonotype was picked up a small number of times. The chain has TRBV2 and TRBJ2-3; D gene unclear. CDR3 length equals 14 residues. The germline V gene encodes CDR1 SNHLY and CDR2 FYNNEI. With 2 bases removed from V and 5 bases from J, the gap between germline ends came to 11 bases. The CDR3 sequence: CASSERQIRDTQYF. CDR3 sequence (DNA): TGTGCCAGCAGTGAACGGCAGATAAGAGATACGCAGTATTTT.

The chain employs TRBV20-1 and TRBJ2-7; a weak D match, TRBD1 (5 bases). Germline CDR1 is DFQATT and CDR2 is SNEGSKA (reference sequence). The CDR3 totals 13 residues. V was cut by 6 bases and J by 7 bases, with 19 bases left in between. CDR3 protein: CSARLGARREQYF. Written as DNA, the CDR3 is TGCAGTGCCCGGCTAGGGGCACGTCGGGAGCAGTACTTC.

The sample holds a few counts of this clonotype. V is TRBV28 and J is TRBJ2-7; D uncertain. The CDR3 contains 14 residues. Trimming stripped 1 base from V and 7 bases from J, with 14 bases between. Germline assignment: CDR1 MDHEN and CDR2 SYDVKM. The CDR3 here is CASSLSSPLGEQYF. CDR3 DNA sequence: TGTGCCAGCAGTTTATCTAGTCCTCTTGGGGAGCAGTACTTC. Based on the CDR3 plus reference TRBV28 and TRBJ2-7, the full variable domain is DVKVTQSSRYLVKRTGEKVFLECVQDMDHENMFWYRQDPGLGLRLIYFSYDVKMKEKGDIPEGYSVSREKKERFSLILESASTNQTSMYLCASSLSSPLGEQYFGPGTRLTVT.

Notes on this clonotype: Because it lacks the conserved phenylalanine or tryptophan at the end, this CDR3 is likely a read error. The J gene is TRBJ1-2, the V gene TRBV7-2, with D unresolved. Germline V gives CDR1 SGHTA, CDR2 FQGNSA. The CDR3 extends over 13 amino acids. The V gene lost 1 base and the J gene lost 2 bases, with 5 bases spanning the gap. The CDR3 nucleotides read TGTGCCAGCAGCTTAGGTGACAACTATGGCTACACCTGC. Its protein product is CASSLGDNYGYTC.

The chain has TRBV4-2 and TRBJ1-3; D gene uncertain. Germline V gene lookup returns CDR1 LGHNA and CDR2 YNFKEQ. This CDR3 spans 15 amino acids. Trimming shortened V by 0 bases and J by 4 bases, and 10 bases separated the two germline ends. Written as DNA, the CDR3 is TGTGCCAGCAGCCAAGAATGGAGTGGCGGAAACACCATATATTTT. It specifies CASSQEWSGGNTIYF.

This sequence joins TRBV7-2 and TRBJ1-2, with D possibly matching TRBD1 (6 bases). Germline V gene lookup returns CDR1 SGHTA and CDR2 FQGNSA. The CDR3 loop spans 15 amino acids. The V gene lost 1 base and the J gene lost 8 bases, with 17 bases spanning the gap. In DNA, the CDR3 is TGTGCCAGCAGCTTAGTCTCTGACAGGAATGGGGGCTACACCTTC. It translates to CASSLVSDRNGGYTF.

The V and J genes are TRBV28 and TRBJ1-4, with a weak D call TRBD1 (5 bases). From germline, CDR1 is MDHEN and CDR2 SYDVKM. The V end lost 10 bases, the J end lost 8 bases, and 26 bases lay between the germline ends. The CDR3 totals 16 residues. The CDR3 sequence: CAITRGRAVIQEKLFF. The CDR3 nucleotides are TGTGCCATCACCCGGGGCAGGGCCGTAATACAGGAAAAACTGTTTTTT.

This clonotype was seen a few times. DNA for the CDR3: TGTGCCAGCAGGGCCGCCGAGGTTGCCTACGAGCAGTACTTC. Encoded protein: CASRAAEVAYEQYF. This rearrangement joins TRBV12-3 or TRBV12-4 to TRBJ2-7; unclear D gene. This CDR3 has 14 amino acids. V was pared by 6 bases and J by 2 bases, with 14 bases between.

V gene TRBV25-1 combines with J gene TRBJ2-1; D call uncertain. The V end lost 6 bases, the J end lost 6 bases, and 15 bases lay between the germline ends. From germline, CDR1 is MGHDK and CDR2 SYGVNS. The CDR3 has 14 amino acids. The CDR3 is CASRGVGPGNEQFF. The CDR3 DNA sequence: TGTGCCAGCAGAGGCGTTGGACCAGGCAATGAGCAGTTCTTC.

The chain couples TRBV19 to TRBJ1-6, with a possible D match to TRBD1 (5 bases). CDR1 is LNHDA, CDR2 SQIVND, per germline (reference sequence). This CDR3 region has 12 residues. V lost 7 bases to trimming and J lost 8 bases, with 9 bases between them. The CDR3 sequence is CASTTGDSPLHF. For the CDR3, the DNA is TGTGCCAGTACCACGGGGGATTCACCCCTCCACTTT.

This clonotype was detected a few times. The chain employs TRBV10-3 and TRBJ1-2; D is uncertain. Germline V gene data show CDR1 as ENHRY and CDR2 as SYGVKD. This CDR3 comprises 15 residues. With 7 bases removed from V and 4 bases from J, the gap between germline ends came to 19 bases. The CDR3 region is CAINPDRSLIYGYTF. In nucleotides, the CDR3 is TGTGCCATCAATCCGGACCGATCACTTATCTATGGCTACACCTTC.

This clonotype was counted only a few times. The rearrangement uses TRBV12-3 or TRBV12-4 and TRBJ1-5; D is unclear. The CDR3 sequence is 14 residues long. Trimming took off 3 bases at V and 1 base at J, with 7 bases between the two ends. This CDR3 reads CASSFSQSNQPQHF. CDR3 in DNA: TGTGCCAGCAGTTTCTCACAGAGCAATCAGCCCCAGCATTTT.

This clonotype was detected a few times. The chain employs TRBV7-6 and TRBJ2-7; perhaps TRBD2 as D (6 bases). This CDR3 comprises 13 residues. Germline V lookup: CDR1 SGHVS, CDR2 FNYEAQ. Trimming took off 4 bases at V and 1 base at J, with 8 bases between the two ends. CDR3 in amino acids: CASSSSASYEQYF. The CDR3 DNA sequence: TGTGCCAGCAGCTCTAGCGCTTCCTACGAGCAGTACTTC.

The chain couples TRBV7-6 to TRBJ2-1, with 10 bases matching TRBD2. The CDR3 has 19 residues. Trimming removed 2 bases from V and 0 bases from J; junction bases left unmatched: 10. Germline CDR1 reads SGHVS; CDR2 reads FNYEAQ. The CDR3 here is CASSLFLAGVSISYNEQFF. DNA for the CDR3: TGTGCCAGCAGCTTATTCCTAGCGGGAGTGTCGATCTCCTACAATGAGCAGTTCTTC.

The chain carries TRBV7-9 and TRBJ1-3; D not resolved. CDR1 is SEHNR and CDR2 is FQNEAQ in the germline V gene (reference sequence). CDR3 length equals 15 residues. V was pared by 3 bases and J by 3 bases, with 12 bases between. CDR3: CASSFDPMGGNTIYF. As DNA, the CDR3 is TGTGCCAGCAGCTTTGATCCCATGGGTGGAAACACCATATATTTT.

This clonotype was seen ten or more times. This chain links TRBV11-2 with TRBJ2-7; tentatively, D is TRBD1 (5 bases). This CDR3 contains 14 residues. Trimming shortened V by 3 bases and J by 6 bases, and 15 bases separated the two germline ends. The V gene's germline CDR1 is SGHAT and CDR2 FQNNGV. The CDR3 region has the DNA TGTGCCAGCAGCTTCGCTGGGGCCCCGCGCGAGCAGTACTTC. This translates into CASSFAGAPREQYF.

This chain links TRBV7-2 with TRBJ2-7, with 9 positions matching TRBD2. V gave up 5 bases and J gave up 0 bases; unmatched junction bases: 5. Germline V gene sequence: CDR1 SGHTA, CDR2 FQGNSA. This CDR3 has 15 amino acids. The CDR3 DNA reads TGTGCCAGCAGCCTTAGCGGGAGTAGCTCCTACGAGCAGTACTTC. This gives the protein CASSLSGSSSYEQYF.

This rearrangement joins TRBV12-3 or TRBV12-4 to TRBJ2-7; weak D call: TRBD1 (8 bases). This CDR3 has 14 residues. V gave up 4 bases and J gave up 0 bases, with 10 bases separating them. CDR3 coding DNA: TGTGCCAGCAGTTACAGGGGGGGCTCCTACGAGCAGTACTTC. This translates into CASSYRGGSYEQYF.

This rearrangement joins TRBV6-2 or TRBV6-3 to TRBJ1-2; 11 bases agree with TRBD1. Germline CDR1 MNHEY, CDR2 SVGEGT. The trim removed 8 bases at V and 3 bases at J, leaving 2 bases unmatched. This CDR3 is built from 13 residues. The CDR3 loop is CASGDRGYYGYTF. The CDR3 DNA reads TGTGCCAGCGGGGACAGGGGGTACTATGGCTACACCTTC.

The chain has TRBV12-3 or TRBV12-4 and TRBJ1-5; TRBD1 matches at 8 bases. With V trimmed by 6 bases and J by 7 bases, 11 bases remained unmatched. The CDR3 consists of 15 residues. The CDR3 protein is CASSMTGVEGQPQHF. The CDR3 nucleotides are TGTGCCAGCAGCATGACAGGGGTAGAGGGGCAGCCCCAGCATTTT.

This clonotype was counted only a few times. The chain recombines TRBV6-5 with TRBJ2-1; possible D gene TRBD2, 5 bases. This CDR3 comprises 13 residues. Trimming removed 2 bases at V and 8 bases at J, with 10 bases between. CDR1 MNHEY and CDR2 SVGAGI come from the germline V gene. For the CDR3, the DNA is TGTGCCAGCAGTTACCTGGGAGTCGATGAGCAGTTCTTC. Translating it yields CASSYLGVDEQFF.

V usage is TRBV5-5 and J usage is TRBJ1-1; TRBD1 agrees at 7 bases. In germline, CDR1 is SGHKS, CDR2 YYEKEE (reference sequence). This CDR3 comprises 15 residues. V dropped 4 bases and J dropped 0; count of bases not matched to a gene: 6. This CDR3 is CASSRPGTVNTEAFF. CDR3 coding DNA: TGTGCCAGCAGCAGGCCCGGGACAGTGAACACTGAAGCTTTCTTT. Looking up the rest from reference TRBV5-5 and TRBJ1-1 gives the full variable domain: DAGVTQSPTHLIKTRGQQVTLRCSPISGHKSVSWYQQVLGQGPQFIFQYYEKEERGRGNFPDRFSARQFPNYSSELNVNALLLGDSALYLCASSRPGTVNTEAFFGQGTRLTVV.